Below are 25 T cell receptor beta chains sequenced from a single sample in a study of beta chain features in type 1 diabetes. Expressed TCRB transcripts were sequenced because the isolated RNA had all been reverse transcribed beforehand. TCRdb's table, derived via immunoSEQ multiplex PCR, lists solely in-frame clones and lacks some. The data hold 110,000 to 150,000 clones, with 6% to 7.5% observed a single time. Source material: central memory CD4+ T cells from blood. These receptor sequences come from a woman aged 30 to 39 in good health.

The chain recombines TRBV5-1 with TRBJ1-4; no clear D. V was shortened by 6 bases and J by 8 bases, with 20 bases between the two germline ends. This CDR3 is 15 amino acids long. Germline CDR1 is SGHRS and CDR2 is YFSETQ. CDR3 in amino acids: CASTAPATAGEKLFF. CDR3 in DNA: TGCGCCAGCACTGCCCCAGCGACCGCCGGAGAAAAACTGTTTTTT. The full variable domain, completed using reference TRBV5-1 and TRBJ1-4, is KAGVTQTPRYLIKTRGQQVTLSCSPISGHRSVSWYQQTPGQGLQFLFEYFSETQRNKGNFPGRFSGRQFSNSRSEMNVSTLELGDSALYLCASTAPATAGEKLFFGSGTQLSVL.

The chain employs TRBV6-6 and TRBJ2-3; 10 bases agree with TRBD2. The J segment lost 10 bases and the V segment lost 8 bases, leaving 18 bases of the junction unmatched. CDR1 and CDR2 (germline): MNHNY, SVGAGI (reference sequence). The CDR3 consists of 16 residues. The CDR3: CASSKSGTSAPGAQYF. The DNA for the CDR3 is TGTGCCAGCTCCAAGTCCGGGACTAGCGCTCCGGGGGCGCAGTATTTT.

The chain links TRBV14 to TRBJ2-6; 9 nucleotides agree with TRBD1. This CDR3 is built from 19 residues. V dropped 4 bases and J dropped 3; count of bases not matched to a gene: 13. In germline, CDR1 is SGHDN, CDR2 FVKESK. CDR3 amino acids: CASSPFEGQGLIGANVLTF. The CDR3 DNA follows: TGTGCCAGCAGCCCGTTTGAGGGACAGGGACTAATTGGGGCCAACGTCCTGACTTTC.

The chain couples TRBV18 to TRBJ1-2; 9 nucleotides match TRBD1. CDR3 size: 15 residues. Per germline, CDR1 KGHSH and CDR2 LQKENI. Trimming at V came to 0 bases and at J to 7 bases, leaving 6 bases not matched to a gene. CDR3 coding DNA: TGTGCCAGCTCACCACCGAACAGGGGGCATGTTGGCTACACCTTC. This gives the protein CASSPPNRGHVGYTF.

This clone was seen a handful of times. The chain recombines TRBV11-2 with TRBJ1-1; D not resolved. This CDR3 contains 15 residues. Deletions cut 4 bases from V and 6 bases from J, with 18 bases between. CDR1 SGHAT and CDR2 FQNNGV come from the germline V gene. The CDR3 is CASSSPTTGSAEAFF. CDR3 in DNA: TGTGCCAGCAGCTCACCCACCACGGGGTCGGCTGAAGCTTTCTTT.

About this clone itself: Other DNA sequences in this sample translate to the same CDR3. V is TRBV18 and J is TRBJ2-3; 9 positions match TRBD2. V shed 0 bases and J 4 bases; nucleotides not matched to a gene: 2. CDR3 size: 15 residues. Germline V gene lookup returns CDR1 KGHSH and CDR2 LQKENI. CDR3 DNA: TGTGCCAGCTCACCACCGGGACTAGCCCCAGATACGCAGTATTTT. Protein product: CASSPPGLAPDTQYF.

This clone was recorded many times. The J gene is TRBJ2-1, the V gene TRBV29-1; tentative D call: TRBD2 (6 bases). The CDR3 length is 12 residues. V was pared by 3 bases and J by 5 bases, with 8 bases between. Germline V lookup: CDR1 SQVTM, CDR2 ANQGSEA. The CDR3 sequence: CSVDRGNNEQFF. CDR3 in DNA: TGCAGCGTTGACCGGGGGAACAATGAGCAGTTCTTC.

The gene calls are TRBV5-5 and TRBJ2-5, with 7 bases lining up with TRBD2. The V gene end was trimmed by 4 bases and the J gene end by 2 bases; junction bases not matched to a gene: 11. Germline values: CDR1 SGHKS, CDR2 YYEKEE (reference sequence). There are 16 residues in the CDR3. CDR3 sequence reads: CASSLTLGSGQETQYF. As DNA, the CDR3 is TGTGCCAGCAGCCTGACCTTGGGTAGCGGGCAAGAGACCCAGTACTTC.

This clone has at least ten counts. DNA for the CDR3: TGTGCCAGCAGCCACACCGGGACACACCAAGAGACCCAGTACTTC. Amino acids: CASSHTGTHQETQYF. The chain joins TRBV7-9 to TRBJ2-5; D possibly corresponds to TRBD1 (6 bases). The germline V gene encodes CDR1 SEHNR and CDR2 FQNEAQ (reference sequence). The CDR3 has 15 amino acids. Deletions cut 5 bases from V and 0 bases from J, with 13 bases between.

V is TRBV25-1 and J is TRBJ2-1; 9 bases align to TRBD2. The CDR3 contains 14 residues. Germline trimming cut 2 bases from V and 7 bases from J; bases unmatched to any gene: 3. CDR1 and CDR2 (germline): MGHDK, SYGVNS. The CDR3 loop is CASSEAGGPNEQFF. In DNA, the CDR3 is TGTGCCAGCAGTGAAGCGGGAGGGCCGAATGAGCAGTTCTTC.

This clone was found many times. This sequence joins TRBV18 and TRBJ2-6; D is ambiguous. Germline-derived CDR1 and CDR2 are KGHSH and LQKENI. V lost 3 bases and J 3 bases, leaving 6 bases between the germline ends. This CDR3 contains 14 residues. CDR3 in amino acids: CASSPSGGANVLTF. DNA for the CDR3: TGTGCCAGCTCACCTTCGGGTGGGGCCAACGTCCTGACTTTC.

The table lists this clone with a few counts. V usage is TRBV23-1 and J usage is TRBJ2-1, with 7 bases aligning to TRBD1. TRBV23-1 carries the ORF label, with uncertain function. V was clipped by 0 bases and J by 4 bases; unmatched bases: 18. The CDR3 length is 20 residues. The CDR3 bases are TGCGCCAGCAGTCAATCTATTGACAGGAACAGGGGAAGGAAATACAATGAGCAGTTCTTC. This encodes CASSQSIDRNRGRKYNEQFF.

Many counts were recorded for this clone. The chain combines TRBV20-1 with TRBJ2-5; D is undetermined. V lost 8 bases and J 5 bases, leaving 9 bases between the germline ends. This CDR3 comprises 10 residues. Germline V CDR1 and CDR2: DFQATT, SNEGSKA (reference sequence). The CDR3 protein is CSPFIETQYF. CDR3 bases: TGCAGTCCTTTTATTGAGACCCAGTACTTC.

In DNA form, the CDR3 reads TGCGCCAGCAGCCAAGATTCTGGGAGAAATAGCAATCAGCCCCAGCATTTT. It specifies CASSQDSGRNSNQPQHF. V and J are TRBV4-3 and TRBJ1-5; D is ambiguous. CDR3 length equals 17 residues. Germline CDR1 reads LGHNA; CDR2 reads YSLEER. Trimming cost V 0 bases and J 0 bases, with 12 bases left between them.

This clone occurred many times. The gene calls are TRBV19 and TRBJ2-2, with D unresolved. The germline V and J ends were trimmed by 5 bases and 7 bases, with 11 bases remaining between them. This CDR3 contains 13 residues. Germline V gene lookup returns CDR1 LNHDA and CDR2 SQIVND (reference sequence). In nucleotides, the CDR3 is TGTGCCAGTAGTGGGTGGGCTGACGGGGAGCTGTTTTTT. Its translation is CASSGWADGELFF. Full variable domain (outside the CDR3, taken from reference TRBV19 and TRBJ2-2): DGGITQSPKYLFRKEGQNVTLSCEQNLNHDAMYWYRQDPGQGLRLIYYSQIVNDFQKGDIAEGYSVSREKKESFPLTVTSAQKNPTAFYLCASSGWADGELFFGEGSRLTVL.

This chain uses TRBV28 with TRBJ1-1, with D possibly TRBD1 on 5 matching bases. The CDR3 sequence is 12 residues long. From germline, CDR1 is MDHEN and CDR2 SYDVKM. Between the trimmed V and J ends, which lost 2 bases and 7 bases, there was a span of 8 bases. The CDR3, as DNA: TGTGCCAGCAGTTTAAGGGGTAATGAAGCTTTCTTT. The encoded protein is CASSLRGNEAFF.

The V call is TRBV7-6, the J call TRBJ2-2; D gene unclear. The CDR3 covers 15 residues. Germline loops: CDR1 SGHVS, CDR2 FNYEAQ. Trimming left V 3 bases short and J 2 bases short, with 10 bases between. CDR3 residues: CASSFSSSNTGELFF. The CDR3 coding sequence is TGTGCCAGCAGCTTTTCGTCGAGCAACACCGGGGAGCTGTTTTTT.

CDR3 in DNA: TGTGCCAGCAGTGACTATGGGCTTAGCACAGATACGCAGTATTTT. Translation: CASSDYGLSTDTQYF. The chain links TRBV6-4 to TRBJ2-3; D call uncertain. Germline V gene data show CDR1 as MRHNA and CDR2 as SNTAGT. This CDR3 region has 15 residues. The ends were cut back, 1 base at V and 0 bases at J, with 8 bases in the middle.

This clone came up many times. The chain has TRBV11-2 and TRBJ2-2; D unresolved. Per germline, CDR1 SGHAT and CDR2 FQNNGV. This CDR3 is built from 13 residues. The V end lost 3 bases, the J end lost 2 bases, and 4 bases lay between the germline ends. CDR3 sequence (DNA): TGTGCCAGCAGCTTGACTAACACCGGGGAGCTGTTTTTT. The encoded protein is CASSLTNTGELFF.

The chain combines TRBV6-1 with TRBJ2-7; 8 bases line up with TRBD1. The J segment lost 3 bases and the V segment lost 4 bases, leaving 5 bases of the junction unmatched. This CDR3 spans 14 amino acids. Germline V gene lookup returns CDR1 MNHNS and CDR2 SASEGT. CDR3 sequence reads: CASSAWDRSYEQYF. CDR3 in DNA: TGTGCCAGCAGTGCCTGGGACAGGAGCTACGAGCAGTACTTC.

This clone was recorded a few times. The CDR3 loop is CASSRAGGVIVSGELFF. The CDR3 DNA reads TGTGCCAGCAGCCGTGCGGGGGGCGTCATTGTTAGCGGGGAGCTGTTTTTT. J is TRBJ2-2 and V is TRBV7-6, with 8 bases lining up with TRBD2. The ends lost 5 bases at V and 7 bases at J; junction bases unmatched: 15. Per the germline V gene, CDR1 is SGHVS and CDR2 is FNYEAQ. The CDR3 extends over 17 amino acids.

This clone was observed a handful of times. The chain links TRBV29-1 to TRBJ1-5, with a tentative D call TRBD1 (5 bases). The germline V gene has CDR1 SQVTM and CDR2 ANQGSEA. The CDR3 has 12 amino acids. Trimming took off 4 bases at V and 5 bases at J, with 9 bases between the two ends. DNA for the CDR3: TGCAGCGTTGGGGGGGGTGATCAGCCCCAGCATTTT. It is translated as CSVGGGDQPQHF.

The chain uses TRBV6-5 and TRBJ1-1, with a possible D match to TRBD1 (5 bases). This CDR3 is built from 14 residues. Germline values: CDR1 MNHEY, CDR2 SVGAGI. The V and J ends lost 5 bases and 2 bases respectively, with 12 bases between them. The CDR3 loop reads CASSERRTNTEAFF. The CDR3 coding sequence is TGTGCCAGCAGTGAACGCCGGACAAACACTGAAGCTTTCTTT.

This clone turned up a few times. The chain links TRBV11-1 to TRBJ1-5; D uncertain. Trimming shortened V by 5 bases and J by 2 bases, and 7 bases separated the two germline ends. This CDR3 spans 13 amino acids. The V gene's germline CDR1 is SGHAT and CDR2 FQDESV (reference sequence). In DNA, the CDR3 is TGTGCCAGCAGCCCAGGCCGCAATCAGCCCCAGCATTTT. It codes for CASSPGRNQPQHF.

V usage is TRBV11-2 and J usage is TRBJ2-3, with 9 bases aligning to TRBD2. J lost 2 bases, V lost 6 bases, and 6 bases had no gene match. CDR1 and CDR2 from the germline V gene are SGHAT and FQNNGV. This CDR3 region has 15 residues. CDR3 sequence reads: CASSLRGRDTDTQYF. CDR3 nucleotides: TGTGCCAGCAGTTTACGCGGGAGGGACACAGATACGCAGTATTTT.